Listed below are T cell receptor beta chains from one sample, sequenced in a study of blood T cell repertoires in COVID-19. The protocol was immunoSEQ multiplex PCR, while the TCRdb copy is restricted to in-frame clones and leaves out a portion. This sample has more than 25,000 clones, with approximately 80% found just once. Sequencing used peripheral blood. These TCRs come from a man between 65 and 85 years old with active COVID-19. CDR3s leave out the opening cysteine and the closing phenylalanine or tryptophan.

TRBJ2-3	TRBV11-2	ASSSRTITDTQY
TRBJ1-4	TRBV6-6	ASSSAGTGGGKLF
TRBJ2-3	TRBV5-1	ASSLYLAGGNTDTQY
TRBJ2-3	TRBV5-1	ASSPGRGGGGPDTQY
TRBJ2-1	TRBV9	ASSPPRGPYNEQF
TRBJ1-1	TRBV7-8	ASSLALGSEAEAF
TRBJ2-1	TRBV29-1	SVEDMRGSSYNEQF
TRBJ2-4	TRBV7-9	ASSLIEGVGIQY
TRBJ1-1	TRBV7-2	ASSLLQGALNTEAF
TRBJ2-1	TRBV2	ASSVPARRSGNEQF
TRBJ1-4	TRBV30	AWRRDGGKLF
TRBJ2-7	TRBV9	ASSVGGSPPSEQY
TRBJ1-2	TRBV3-1/TRBV3-2	ASSQELPGQGTGYGYT
TRBJ2-7	TRBV2	ASRGQVTSNEQY
TRBJ2-1	TRBV11-2	ASSLDPGGFNEQF
TRBJ2-2	TRBV11-3	ASSLNQAGELF
TRBJ2-3	TRBV6-6	ASSQTGGLADTQY
TRBJ2-1	TRBV2	ASSEAPRGSSYNEQF
TRBJ2-7	TRBV4-1	ASSQAAGRPTYEQY
TRBJ2-2	TRBV7-2	ASSLPGQNTGELF
TRBJ1-5	TRBV19	ASSNQGASNQPQH
TRBJ2-1	TRBV7-3	ASSSFLAGGYNEQF
TRBJ1-1	TRBV28	ASRAGTGGRNTEAF
TRBJ1-1	TRBV9	ASSVERSNTEAF
TRBJ1-6	TRBV23-1	ASSPRACRQGSSPLH
TRBJ2-5	TRBV7-6	ASSPWTGRGETQY
TRBJ2-3	TRBV7-7	ASSPTGADTQY
TRBJ2-1	TRBV27	ASSMAGSSYNEQF
TRBJ1-3	TRBV28	ASSPLTGSGNTIY
TRBJ1-2	TRBV28	ASRIEPYGYT
TRBJ1-2	TRBV29-1	SVNPTGYGYT
TRBJ2-3	TRBV5-8	ASSPGQGVTDTQY
TRBJ1-2	TRBV6-5	ASTEPIGAYGYT
TRBJ2-3	TRBV19	ASLPGGALWGDTQY
TRBJ1-5	TRBV27	ASSIQGARQPQH
TRBJ1-1	TRBV30	AWNFRGTLGSITEAF
TRBJ2-7	TRBV20-1	SASPLDRAYEQY
TRBJ1-1	TRBV7-2	ASSPRTTATF
TRBJ1-1	TRBV28	ASSLRVRGNTEAF
TRBJ2-1	TRBV5-4	ASSLGVANEQF
TRBJ1-1	TRBV3-1/TRBV3-2	ASSQEGVLVEAF
TRBJ2-7	TRBV15	ATSRDTGTGASYEQY